Listed below are T cell receptor beta chains from one sample, sequenced in a study of response to subunit inactivated influenza vaccine. TCRdb reanalysed the RT-PCR reads using MiXCR and keeps one entry per CDR3 protein. Of about 700,000 distinct CDR3 sequences listed, about a sixth are singletons. The input for sequencing was PBMCs from blood, taken approximately 13 days after vaccination. These receptor sequences come from a man in his fifties or sixties who received an inactivated influenza vaccine. Each CDR3 is given with its conserved first and last residue. D genes are given only for firm matches. Size values are once, few and many counts, or a class for expanded clones, and some rows have none.

once | TRBJ1-5 | . | TRBV21-1 | TGTGCCAGCAGCAAAGACCGCAGGCATTTTTATAGCAATCAGCCCCAGCATTTT | CASSKDRRHFYSNQPQHF
. | TRBJ2-7 | TRBD1 | TRBV20-1 | TGCAGTGCTGGGGACAGGGGACTTTTCTACGAGCAGTACTTC | CSAGDRGLFYEQYF
. | TRBJ2-3 | TRBD2 | TRBV11-2 | TGTGCCAGCAACTTAGCGGGGGGCACAGATACGCAGTATTTT | CASNLAGGTDTQYF
. | TRBJ1-2 | . | TRBV9 | TGTGCCGGCAAATCCCGAGTGTTGTCTGGCTACACCTTC | CAGKSRVLSGYTF
. | TRBJ2-1 | TRBD2 | TRBV3-1 | TGTGCCAGCAGCCCTAGCGGGAGATCGTCAAATGAGCAGTTCTTC | CASSPSGRSSNEQFF
. | TRBJ2-5 | . | TRBV25-1 | TGTGCCAGCAGTGGGGTGGTGTCTGAGACCCAGTACTTC | CASSGVVSETQYF
few | TRBJ1-6 | . | TRBV20-1 | TGCAGTGCTAGGTCTGGGCCTACTAATTCACCCCTCCACTTT | CSARSGPTNSPLHF
. | TRBJ2-1 | . | TRBV7-2 | TGTGCCAGCAGCTTACCCGGGCGGGGAAATGAGCAGTTCTTC | CASSLPGRGNEQFF
. | TRBJ2-3 | . | TRBV6-5 | TGTGCCAGCAGTCCCGGCCGAACTGGAGTAGGGGGCACAGATACGCAGTATTTT | CASSPGRTGVGGTDTQYF
. | TRBJ2-1 | . | TRBV12-3/TRBV12-4 | TGTGCCAGCAGTAGTGACAGGACCGAAAGGTTACACAATGAGCAGTTCTTC | CASSSDRTERLHNEQFF
few | TRBJ2-7 | . | TRBV7-8 | TGTGCCAGCAGCTTAGCCCCTATGCAATACTACGAGCAGTACTTC | CASSLAPMQYYEQYF
few | TRBJ1-1 | . | TRBV7-9 | TGTGCCACGCACCGGACGAACACTGAAGCTTTCTTT | CATHRTNTEAFF
few | TRBJ1-2 | . | TRBV5-6 | TGTGCCAGCAGCTTGGGCAGCCCTTATGGCTACACCTTC | CASSLGSPYGYTF
few | TRBJ2-7 | TRBD1 | TRBV5-1 | TGCGCCAGCAGCCCCGGACAGGGCGCAACACCCTACGAGCAGTACTTC | CASSPGQGATPYEQYF
. | TRBJ2-3 | . | TRBV14 | TGTGCCAGCAGCCCGCGGGTGTTGAACGCAGATACGCAGTATTTT | CASSPRVLNADTQYF
. | TRBJ2-7 | . | TRBV5-6 | TGTGCCAGCAGCTTGTACCACGAGCAGTACTTC | CASSLYHEQYF
many | TRBJ1-2 | TRBD1 | TRBV20-1 | TGCAGTGCGGCGGGACAGATCTATGGCTACACCTTC | CSAAGQIYGYTF
few | TRBJ2-3 | . | TRBV20-1 | TGCAGTGCTAGAACCCCTGGCCTCAGGACAGATACGCAGTATTTT | CSARTPGLRTDTQYF
. | TRBJ2-7 | TRBD2 | TRBV20-1 | TGCAGTGCTCCTCTGACTAGCGGGAGACGAGACGAGCAGTACTTC | CSAPLTSGRRDEQYF
few | TRBJ2-2 | TRBD2 | TRBV12-3/TRBV12-4 | TGTGCCAGCATTGGCGGGGGGCTGACCGGGGAGCTGTTTTTT | CASIGGGLTGELFF
few | TRBJ2-7 | TRBD1 | TRBV19 | TGTGCCAGTAGCCGCGACCGGGACAGGGACCACGAGCAGTACTTC | CASSRDRDRDHEQYF
. | TRBJ1-2 | . | TRBV4-2 | TGTGCCAGCAGCCAAGATCTTAGGGGAAACTATGGCTACACCTTC | CASSQDLRGNYGYTF
many | TRBJ1-5 | . | TRBV5-5 | TGTGCCAGCAGCTTGATGGGGGGCACTCAGCCCCAGCATTTT | CASSLMGGTQPQHF
few | TRBJ2-1 | TRBD2 | TRBV9 | TGTGCCAGCAGCGTAGGCCTAGCGGGAGGTAGTGAGCAGTTCTTC | CASSVGLAGGSEQFF
. | TRBJ2-7 | TRBD1 | TRBV19 | TGTGCCAGTAGTCTGACAGGGTCTAACGAGCAGTACTTC | CASSLTGSNEQYF
few | TRBJ2-1 | TRBD2 | TRBV10-3 | TGTGCCATCAGTGGCAACCCTAGCGGACACTACAATGAGCAGTTCTTC | CAISGNPSGHYNEQFF
. | TRBJ1-5 | . | TRBV20-1 | TGCAGTGCTAGAACCTTCGGACTCCGGGACAGCAATCAGCCCCAGCATTTT | CSARTFGLRDSNQPQHF
. | TRBJ2-3 | . | TRBV27 | TGTGCCAGCAGTTTAGGCCAGGGAAGTGCAGATACGCAGTATTTT | CASSLGQGSADTQYF
. | TRBJ2-7 | TRBD1 | TRBV19 | TGTGCCAGTAGTGCCGACAGGGGGCAGGGCGAGCAGTACTTC | CASSADRGQGEQYF
. | TRBJ1-1 | TRBD1 | TRBV6-2/TRBV6-3 | TGTGCCAGCAGTTCGGACAGGGGGTACACTGAAGCTTTCTTT | CASSSDRGYTEAFF
few | TRBJ2-7 | . | TRBV30 | TGTGCCTGGAGTGTTAATCTCTTCGTTCGAACTTCGGACGAGCAGTACTTC | CAWSVNLFVRTSDEQYF
few | TRBJ2-7 | TRBD1 | TRBV28 | TGTGCCAGCAGTTTAGCCACCGGGACAGGGGTCTACGAGCAGTACTTC | CASSLATGTGVYEQYF
. | TRBJ1-1 | . | TRBV29-1 | TGCAGCGTACTATTGAGCACTGAAGCTTTCTTT | CSVLLSTEAFF
few | TRBJ2-7 | TRBD2 | TRBV19 | TGTGCCAGTAGTATGTCGGCTAGCGGGAGGAGCGAGCAGTACTTC | CASSMSASGRSEQYF
few | TRBJ2-5 | . | TRBV20-1 | TGCAGTGCTAGCCTTTCTCAGGAGAAAGAGACCCAGTACTTC | CSASLSQEKETQYF
few | TRBJ2-2 | . | TRBV21-1 | TGTGCCAGCAGCAAAGGGGCTAGCGGGAGGAACACCGGGGAGCTGTTTTTT | CASSKGASGRNTGELFF
. | TRBJ1-2 | . | TRBV10-3 | TGTGCCACCGGGGACGACAGGCAGTCCTATGGCTACACCTTC | CATGDDRQSYGYTF
. | TRBJ2-3 | TRBD2 | TRBV5-1 | TGCGCCAGCAGCCCACGCCGGACTAGCGGCAGCACAGATACGCAGTATTTT | CASSPRRTSGSTDTQYF
. | TRBJ2-3 | . | TRBV2 | TGTGCCAGCAGCGACGGCGAGGATACGCAGTATTTT | CASSDGEDTQYF
few | TRBJ2-3 | TRBD2 | TRBV20-1 | TGCAGTGCTCCCTTACGGCCGGGAGGGTGGACAGATACGCAGTATTTT | CSAPLRPGGWTDTQYF
few | TRBJ1-1 | TRBD1 | TRBV20-1 | TGCAGTGCTAGTGGGACAGGAGAGGACCTTAGCACTGAAGCTTTCTTT | CSASGTGEDLSTEAFF
many | TRBJ2-7 | . | TRBV7-8 | TGTGCCAGCAGCCGCTGGGTTGGGGAGCAGTACTTC | CASSRWVGEQYF
few | TRBJ1-1 | . | TRBV4-2 | TGTGCCAGCAGCCAAGAGTCACACAATGAAGCTTTCTTT | CASSQESHNEAFF
many | TRBJ2-7 | . | TRBV5-1 | TGCGCCAGCAGCTTGAGCCCAGGTACCTACGAGCAGTACTTC | CASSLSPGTYEQYF
. | TRBJ2-2 | TRBD2 | TRBV12-3/TRBV12-4 | TGTGCCAGCCGGGTCTTCGGCACTAGCGGGATCGACACCGGGGAGCTGTTTTTT | CASRVFGTSGIDTGELFF
. | TRBJ2-7 | TRBD1 | TRBV3-1 | TGTGCCAGCAGCCAAGTCCGGACAGGGCGCTACGAGCAGTACTTC | CASSQVRTGRYEQYF
few | TRBJ2-1 | . | TRBV12-3/TRBV12-4 | TGTGCCAGCAGTTTCCCCGGGACGGTAAACAATGAGCAGTTCTTC | CASSFPGTVNNEQFF
. | TRBJ2-1 | TRBD2 | TRBV5-1 | TGCGCCAGCAGTATGGGAGGGAGGGATGAGCAGTTCTTC | CASSMGGRDEQFF
. | TRBJ2-5 | . | TRBV5-1 | TGCGCCAGCAGCTTAACTGGGGGGCGCGGTGAAGAGACCCAGTACTTC | CASSLTGGRGEETQYF
. | TRBJ2-1 | . | TRBV7-9 | TGTGCCAGCCCCCCTGAGGGAGAAGTCTACAATGAGCAGTTCTTC | CASPPEGEVYNEQFF
. | TRBJ2-1 | . | TRBV12-3/TRBV12-4 | TGTGCCAGCAGAGAGGGGGCGGGGGACAATGAGCAGTTCTTC | CASREGAGDNEQFF
few | TRBJ1-5 | TRBD1 | TRBV12-3/TRBV12-4 | TGTGCCAGCAGCAGGGGGGGGTTAAGTCAGCCCCAGCATTTT | CASSRGGLSQPQHF
many | TRBJ2-1 | TRBD1 | TRBV4-3 | TGCGCCAGCAGCCAAGGACAGGGCCCCTACAATGAGCAGTTCTTC | CASSQGQGPYNEQFF